Listed here are 21 T cell receptor beta chains from one sample, sequenced in a study of technical replicates of blood from four donors. Measured with immunoSEQ multiplex PCR; TCRdb has only the in-frame clones, and not every one. The sample lists roughly 50,000 clones; 90% to 95% were seen once. Sequencing was carried out using PBMCs. These receptor sequences come from a human donor in good health. Some clones in this sample may be carry-over from other donors' samples.

J is TRBJ2-7 and V is TRBV5-1; 9 bases are a match to TRBD1. Germline CDR1 SGHRS, CDR2 YFSETQ. V was pared by 7 bases and J by 5 bases, with 7 bases of the junction left unmatched. The CDR3 sequence is 13 residues long. The CDR3 loop reads CASALQGADEQYF. CDR3 nucleotide sequence: TGCGCCAGCGCATTACAGGGGGCAGACGAGCAGTACTTC.

This sequence joins TRBV4-1 and TRBJ1-2, with a tentative D call TRBD1 (5 bases). The CDR3 runs 16 residues. Trimming stripped 6 bases from V and 0 bases from J, with 17 bases between. In germline, CDR1 is MGHRA, CDR2 YSYEKL. The CDR3, as DNA: TGCGCCAGCAGGTCCTTCTCGGGACTAACTAACTATGGCTACACCTTC. Protein sequence: CASRSFSGLTNYGYTF.

This clone occurred once. The chain has TRBV6-1 and TRBJ2-7; TRBD1 agrees at 10 bases. V lost 6 bases to trimming and J lost 1 base; unmatched junction nucleotides: 3. This CDR3 has 14 amino acids. Germline V lookup: CDR1 MNHNS, CDR2 SASEGT. Written as DNA, the CDR3 is TGTGCCAGCAGATGGACAGGGGGTTCCTACGAGCAGTACTTC. It is translated as CASRWTGGSYEQYF.

The CDR3 bases are TGTGCCAGCAGCCCGGCGGCGGGAGTAAAGGAGCAGTACTTC. Translating gives CASSPAAGVKEQYF. The chain carries TRBV5-6 and TRBJ2-7; 7 bases agree with TRBD2. The germline gives CDR1 SGHDT, CDR2 YYEEEE. Unmatched junction bases numbered 11, after V lost 4 bases and J lost 7 bases. There are 14 residues in the CDR3.

V and J are TRBV6-5 and TRBJ2-7, with 7 positions matching TRBD2. CDR3 length: 14 amino acids. Trimming at V came to 0 bases and at J to 3 bases, leaving 2 bases not matched to a gene. In germline, CDR1 is MNHEY, CDR2 SVGAGI. CDR3: CASSYSGGFYEQYF. The DNA for the CDR3 is TGTGCCAGCAGTTACTCGGGGGGGTTCTACGAGCAGTACTTC.

The chain carries TRBV6-1 and TRBJ2-7; 8 nucleotides line up with TRBD1. The length of the CDR3 is 16 residues. After removal of 4 bases from V and 7 bases from J, the junction contained 15 bases not matched to a gene. Looked up from germline, CDR1 is MNHNS and CDR2 is SASEGT. CDR3 sequence (DNA): TGTGCCAGCAGTGGGAGGACAGGGACCTCAAGATTGGAGCAGTACTTC. Protein product: CASSGRTGTSRLEQYF.

This chain connects TRBV11-2 to TRBJ2-7, with TRBD1 matching 11 bases. With V trimmed by 5 bases and J by 5 bases, 5 bases remained unmatched. Per germline, CDR1 SGHAT and CDR2 FQNNGV. The CDR3 runs to 14 residues. CDR3 amino acids: CASSVDRGLNEQYF. CDR3 in DNA: TGTGCCAGCAGCGTGGACAGGGGGCTCAACGAGCAGTACTTC. Supplemented by reference TRBV11-2 and TRBJ2-7, the full variable domain reads EAGVAQSPRYKIIEKRQSVAFWCNPISGHATLYWYQQILGQGPKLLIQFQNNGVVDDSQLPKDRFSAERLKGVDSTLKIQPAKLEDSAVYLCASSVDRGLNEQYFGPGTRLTVT.

J is TRBJ2-7 and V is TRBV18, with 7 nucleotides matching TRBD1. J gave up 4 bases and V 3 bases, and 9 bases lay outside the gene matches. The CDR3 runs to 15 residues. The germline gives CDR1 KGHSH, CDR2 LQKENI. This CDR3 reads CASSPLRDSFYEQYF. The CDR3 nucleotides are TGTGCCAGCTCACCGCTCCGGGACAGTTTTTACGAGCAGTACTTC.

The chain combines TRBV30 with TRBJ2-7; D possibly corresponds to TRBD2 (5 bases). The CDR3 spans 15 residues. In germline, CDR1 is GTSNPN, CDR2 SVGIG (reference sequence). Deletions cut 0 bases from V and 7 bases from J, with 19 bases between. For the CDR3, the DNA is TGTGCCTGGAGTGTACGTCGGGTAGCGACCGAAGAGCAGTACTTC. Translating it yields CAWSVRRVATEEQYF.

The chain joins TRBV30 to TRBJ2-7, with 8 bases identical to TRBD1. This CDR3 has 15 amino acids. The trim removed 3 bases at V and 4 bases at J, leaving 11 bases unmatched. Germline V CDR1 and CDR2: GTSNPN, SVGIG (reference sequence). In DNA, the CDR3 is TGTGCCTGGAGCGAGCCCCGGGACAGGCGGTACGAGCAGTACTTC. This sequence encodes CAWSEPRDRRYEQYF. Full variable domain (remainder filled in from reference TRBV30 and TRBJ2-7): SQTIHQWPATLVQPVGSPLSLECTVEGTSNPNLYWYRQAAGRGLQLLFYSVGIGQISSEVPQNLSASRPQDRQFILSSKKLLLSDSGFYLCAWSEPRDRRYEQYFGPGTRLTVT.

The chain uses TRBV2 and TRBJ1-2; TRBD1 aligns across 8 bases. There are 14 residues in the CDR3. Germline V gives CDR1 SNHLY, CDR2 FYNNEI. V lost 6 bases to trimming and J lost 6 bases; unmatched junction nucleotides: 9. The CDR3 DNA reads TGTGCCAGCAGCGCAGGGGGCGCTTCTGATGGCTACACCTTC. Amino acids: CASSAGGASDGYTF. The full variable domain, rest sourced from reference TRBV2 and TRBJ1-2, is EPEVTQTPSHQVTQMGQEVILRCVPISNHLYFYWYRQILGQKVEFLVSFYNNEISEKSEIFDDQFSVERPDGSNFTLKIRSTKLEDSAMYFCASSAGGASDGYTFGSGTRLTVV.

The rearrangement links TRBV4-3 to TRBJ2-3, with 8 bases aligning to TRBD2. The CDR3 loop spans 18 amino acids. Germline lookup yields CDR1 LGHNA and CDR2 YSLEER. The J segment lost 3 bases and the V segment lost 0 bases, leaving 11 bases of the junction unmatched. CDR3 sequence reads: CASSQEFSGRAGTDTQYF. CDR3 sequence (DNA): TGCGCCAGCAGCCAAGAATTCTCCGGGAGGGCCGGGACAGATACGCAGTATTTT.

The sample holds a few counts of this clone. The rearrangement uses TRBV30 and TRBJ1-1, with 7 bases fitting TRBD1. The ends lost 0 bases at V and 7 bases at J; junction bases unmatched: 8. The CDR3 has 14 residues. Per the germline V gene, CDR1 is GTSNPN and CDR2 is SVGIG (reference sequence). This CDR3 reads CAWSVAGGGIEAFF. The CDR3, as DNA: TGTGCCTGGAGTGTAGCAGGGGGTGGGATTGAAGCTTTCTTT.

This clone was observed a single time. The chain uses TRBV7-9 and TRBJ1-2; D is perhaps TRBD1 (6 bases). Looked up from germline, CDR1 is SEHNR and CDR2 is FQNEAQ (reference sequence). The V gene lost 1 base and the J gene lost 2 bases, with 8 bases spanning the gap. CDR3 length: 14 residues. The CDR3 DNA reads as TGTGCCAGCAGCTTAGATCAGGGGAACTATGGCTACACCTTC. It yields the protein CASSLDQGNYGYTF.

The chain uses TRBV7-2 and TRBJ2-1; D perhaps matches TRBD2 (5 bases). Trimming cost V 5 bases and J 2 bases, with 16 bases left between them. There are 16 residues in the CDR3. Germline V lookup: CDR1 SGHTA, CDR2 FQGNSA. The CDR3, as DNA: TGTGCCAGCAGCCTACTAGTACAACGGGCCTACAATGAGCAGTTCTTC. Amino acid sequence: CASSLLVQRAYNEQFF. Full variable domain (remainder filled in from reference TRBV7-2 and TRBJ2-1): GAGVSQSPSNKVTEKGKDVELRCDPISGHTALYWYRQSLGQGLEFLIYFQGNSAPDKSGLPSDRFSAERTGGSVSTLTIQRTQQEDSAVYLCASSLLVQRAYNEQFFGPGTRLTVL.

This clone appeared once. V usage is TRBV7-3 and J usage is TRBJ1-5, with D hard to call. Trimming removed 0 bases at V and 5 bases at J, with 11 bases between. This CDR3 spans 15 amino acids. The germline V gene encodes CDR1 SGHTA and CDR2 FQGTGA. CDR3 loop: CASSLTRAADQPQHF. CDR3 DNA sequence: TGTGCCAGCAGCTTAACGAGAGCGGCTGATCAGCCCCAGCATTTT.

The chain couples TRBV10-3 to TRBJ2-7, with 7 positions matching TRBD2. Germline CDR1 and CDR2: ENHRY and SYGVKD. This CDR3 spans 14 amino acids. V shed 2 bases, J shed 2 bases, and the junction held 3 bases outside the gene matches. This CDR3 reads CAISETSAPYEQYF. DNA of the CDR3: TGTGCCATCAGTGAGACTAGCGCTCCCTACGAGCAGTACTTC.

This clone was recorded once. The CDR3 DNA reads TGTGCCAGCAGCTCACAAGGTGGGGGCGCTAACTATGGCTACACCTTC. Translated, it gives CASSSQGGGANYGYTF. The chain joins TRBV11-2 to TRBJ1-2; a possible D gene is TRBD1 (6 bases). Trimming removed 4 bases from V and 0 bases from J, with 15 bases in between. CDR3 length: 16 residues. CDR1 is SGHAT, CDR2 FQNNGV, per germline.

The chain links TRBV9 to TRBJ2-7; D call uncertain. CDR1 and CDR2 from the germline V gene are SGDLS and YYNGEE. The CDR3 is made up of 13 amino acids. Trimming removed 0 bases from V and 5 bases from J, with 9 bases in between. In DNA, the CDR3 is TGTGCCAGCAGCGTAGCGGGTGTCCACGAGCAGTACTTC. It specifies CASSVAGVHEQYF.

The CDR3, as DNA: TGCAGCGTTAGCCTCAGGGGGCCTACCTACAATGAGCAGTTCTTC. It translates to CSVSLRGPTYNEQFF. This chain links TRBV29-1 with TRBJ2-1, with 8 bases fitting TRBD1. The ends lost 5 bases at V and 2 bases at J; junction bases unmatched: 8. The CDR3 spans 15 residues. Germline V gene lookup returns CDR1 SQVTM and CDR2 ANQGSEA.

The chain combines TRBV5-1 with TRBJ2-1, with 15 bases lining up with TRBD2. V lost 0 bases, J lost 5 bases, and 12 bases stayed unmatched. Germline V CDR1 and CDR2: SGHRS, YFSETQ. CDR3 length equals 20 residues. The CDR3 DNA is TGCGCCAGCAGCTTGGCCTTGGCAGGGGGACTAGCGGGGGGTGACAATGAGCAGTTCTTC. Translating it yields CASSLALAGGLAGGDNEQFF. The variable domain in full, completed from reference TRBV5-1 and TRBJ2-1, reads KAGVTQTPRYLIKTRGQQVTLSCSPISGHRSVSWYQQTPGQGLQFLFEYFSETQRNKGNFPGRFSGRQFSNSRSEMNVSTLELGDSALYLCASSLALAGGLAGGDNEQFFGPGTRLTVL.